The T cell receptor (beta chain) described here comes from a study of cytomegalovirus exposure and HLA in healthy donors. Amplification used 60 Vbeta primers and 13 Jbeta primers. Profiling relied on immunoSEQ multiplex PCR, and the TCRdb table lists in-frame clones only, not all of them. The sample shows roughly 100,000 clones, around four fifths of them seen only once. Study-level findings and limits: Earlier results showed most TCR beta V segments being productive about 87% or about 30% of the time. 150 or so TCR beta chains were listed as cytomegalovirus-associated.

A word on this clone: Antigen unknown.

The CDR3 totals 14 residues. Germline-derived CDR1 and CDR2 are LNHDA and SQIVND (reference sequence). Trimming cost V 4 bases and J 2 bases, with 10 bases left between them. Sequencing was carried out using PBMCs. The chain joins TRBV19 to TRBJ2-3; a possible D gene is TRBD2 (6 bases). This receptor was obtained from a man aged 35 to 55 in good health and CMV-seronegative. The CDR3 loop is CASSRGTHTDTQYF. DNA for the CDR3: TGTGCCAGTAGTAGGGGGACTCACACAGATACGCAGTATTTT.